Sequencing of this T cell receptor (beta chain) was carried out in a study of blood T cells in healthy people across ages. Looking at the study overall: Capturing about one barcoded beta molecule per two T cells was achieved by template switching.

Trimming removed 0 bases from V and 10 bases from J, with 16 bases in between. The germline V gene has CDR1 SGHRS and CDR2 YFSETQ. CDR3 size: 14 residues. The second PCR ran 7 to 11 cycles with a sample-barcoded 5' primer and J-beta primers. One entry per CDR3 protein results from TCRdb running MiXCR on the 5' RACE reads. The table has about 1.7 million distinct CDR3 sequences, 25% to 30% seen once. Sequences were obtained from blood. The TCR was taken from a woman between 25 and 40 years old in good health. The chain uses TRBV5-1 and TRBJ1-1; tentative D call: TRBD1 (5 bases). CDR3 protein: CASSLVREDKGAFF. The CDR3 DNA sequence: TGCGCCAGCAGCTTGGTCAGGGAGGATAAGGGAGCTTTCTTT.